This T cell receptor beta chain was found in a study of somatic mutations in cytotoxic T cells in rheumatoid arthritis. Study-level information: There were some V beta antibody-stained T-cell populations flow-sorted at nearly 100% purity, and these included V beta1+ cells sequenced for TCRB. Whole-study results and caveats: Over 20% of CD8+ cells belonged to the largest CD8+ clone in about an eighth of the roughly 65 patients. Neither rheumatoid arthritis patients nor age-matched healthy controls had significantly different CD8+ T-cell clonality from the other group.

Notes on this clone: Its antigen is unknown.

The data were produced by immunoSEQ multiplex PCR, yet TCRdb's version contains in-frame clones alone and is incomplete. In the table there are roughly 13,000 clones, 78% of which are singletons. Positive magnetic bead selection separated CD4+ and CD8+ cells, and flow cytometry confirmed purity. The TCR was taken from an adult with rheumatoid arthritis. Sequences were obtained from CD8+ T cells sorted from blood.

DNA of the CDR3: TGTGCCAGCACAAGAGGACAGGTCGCAAGAGGCTACACCTTC. This gives the protein CASTRGQVARGYTF. The chain carries TRBV28 and TRBJ1-2, with 7 nucleotides matching TRBD1. Trimming removed 7 bases from V and 8 bases from J; junction bases left unmatched: 13. The CDR3 is 14 amino acids. Germline CDR1 reads MDHEN; CDR2 reads SYDVKM.